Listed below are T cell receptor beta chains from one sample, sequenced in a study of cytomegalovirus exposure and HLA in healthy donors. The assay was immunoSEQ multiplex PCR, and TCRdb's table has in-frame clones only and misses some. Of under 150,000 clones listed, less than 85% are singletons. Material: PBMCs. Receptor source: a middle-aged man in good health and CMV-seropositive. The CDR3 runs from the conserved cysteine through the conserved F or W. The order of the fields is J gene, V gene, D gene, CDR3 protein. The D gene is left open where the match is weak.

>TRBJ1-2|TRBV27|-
CASSLTANRDYGYTF
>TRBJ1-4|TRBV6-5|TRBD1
CASSKDRVDEKLFF
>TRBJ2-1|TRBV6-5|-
CASSSPRGYNEQFF
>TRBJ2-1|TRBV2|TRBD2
CASKSTLAGLSEQFF
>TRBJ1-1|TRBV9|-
CASSVGFFGTEAFF
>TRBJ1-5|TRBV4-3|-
CASSQDSGLDQPQHF
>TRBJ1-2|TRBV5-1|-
CASSSLGGPNYGYTF
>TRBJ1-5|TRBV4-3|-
CASSQGTGESNQPQHF
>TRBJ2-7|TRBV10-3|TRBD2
CAISEWRIGRAYEQYF
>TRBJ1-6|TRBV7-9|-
CASSTTVGLVGSPLHF
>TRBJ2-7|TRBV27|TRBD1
CASSRTGVYEQYF
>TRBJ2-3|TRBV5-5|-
CASSLGGGADTQYF
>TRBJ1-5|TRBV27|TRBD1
CASSSLQGQGNQPQHF
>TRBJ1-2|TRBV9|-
CASSTGQHYGYTF
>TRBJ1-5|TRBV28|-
CASSSSGGGNQPQHF
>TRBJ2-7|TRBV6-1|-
CASRAVGRLYEQYF
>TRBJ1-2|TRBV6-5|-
CASSYLRGGGYTF
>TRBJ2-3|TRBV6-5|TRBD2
CASRPSGITDTQYF
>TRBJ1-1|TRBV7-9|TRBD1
CASSFHGQGAEAFF
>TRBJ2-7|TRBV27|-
CASSDRNSYEQYF
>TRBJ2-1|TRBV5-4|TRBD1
CASSTRTGHNEQFF
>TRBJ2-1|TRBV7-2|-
CASSLGLAVSDNEQFF
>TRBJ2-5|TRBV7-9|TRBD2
CASSSGLAGGPMQETQYF
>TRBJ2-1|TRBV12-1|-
CASSPSSGGASYNEQFF